Listed below are T cell receptor beta chains from one sample, sequenced in a study of blood T cell repertoires in COVID-19. Some clones are missing from TCRdb's copy, which holds only in-frame ones; the method was immunoSEQ multiplex PCR. Among 400,000 to 550,000 clones listed, about 89% were seen once. The sequencing input was peripheral blood. These receptors were collected from a woman aged 25-40 years with acute or convalescent COVID-19. Each CDR3 is given with its conserved first and last residue. The D gene is left open where the match is weak. Size is omitted from some rows. Given values are once, few, many or a class for expanded clones.

>TRBJ2-2|TRBD1|17|TRBV7-9|.
TGTGCCAGCAGCGCTCCTACAGGGGACCCCAACACCGGGGAGCTGTTTTTT
CASSAPTGDPNTGELFF
>TRBJ2-1|TRBD1|12|TRBV6-5|.
TGTGCCAGCGGAAGAGGGACAGCCGAACCGTTCTTC
CASGRGTAEPFF
>TRBJ2-5|.|13|TRBV2|.
TGTGCCAGCAGCAGGGTCTGGGTTGAGACCCAGTACTTC
CASSRVWVETQYF
>TRBJ2-1|.|15|TRBV18|.
TGTGCCAGCTCACCACAACGGGGGGCCCTCAATGAGCAGTTCTTC
CASSPQRGALNEQFF
>TRBJ2-7|TRBD2|15|TRBV10-2|.
TGCGCCAGCAGTGTGGGAGGGACTAGCTCCTACGAGCAGTACTTC
CASSVGGTSSYEQYF
>TRBJ2-4|TRBD2|14|TRBV5-1|.
TGCGCCAGCAGACCCGGGACTAGTAGCAACATTCAGTACTTC
CASRPGTSSNIQYF
>TRBJ2-3|TRBD2|20|TRBV7-8|.
TGTGCCAGCAGCTTACCAGTAAGGGCGACTAGCGGGGGGGGTGCAGATACGCAGTATTTT
CASSLPVRATSGGGADTQYF
>TRBJ2-7|TRBD1|11|TRBV5-8|.
TGTGCCGGACAGGGCTCCTACGAGCAGTACTTC
CAGQGSYEQYF
>TRBJ2-6|.|13|TRBV19|.
TGTGCCAGTAGTACATCTGGGGCCAACGTCCTGACTTTC
CASSTSGANVLTF
>TRBJ2-3|TRBD2|16|TRBV5-1|.
TGCGCCAGCAGCTTGGATAGCGGGGGGGCAACAGATACGCAGTATTTT
CASSLDSGGATDTQYF
>TRBJ2-1|.|12|TRBV5-6|once
TGTGCCAGCAGCCTTGGTAGCAATGAGCAGTTCTTC
CASSLGSNEQFF
>TRBJ2-7|.|13|TRBV5-1|once
TGCGCCAGCAGCTTGGGGCAGGACTACGAGCAGTACTTC
CASSLGQDYEQYF
>TRBJ1-5|TRBD1|17|TRBV4-1|few
TGCGCCAGCAGCCCGGAAAAAGGACAGGGTGGGAATCAGCCCCAGCATTTT
CASSPEKGQGGNQPQHF
>TRBJ2-1|TRBD1|13|TRBV7-2|once
TGTGCCAGCAGCCCATGGGACAGGAGAGAGCAGTTCTTC
CASSPWDRREQFF
>TRBJ2-5|.|11|TRBV2|.
TGTGCCAGCACTGTACGGGAGACCCAGTACTTC
CASTVRETQYF
>TRBJ1-1|.|13|TRBV7-2|.
TGTGCCAGCAGCCGCAGGGTCCCCGGCGAAGCTTTCTTT
CASSRRVPGEAFF
>TRBJ1-5|TRBD1|16|TRBV19|.
TGTGCCAGTAGTATTATCAGGGGGGATAGCAATCAGCCCCAGCATTTT
CASSIIRGDSNQPQHF
>TRBJ1-1|.|16|TRBV28|.
TGTGCCAGCAGGCCACATGATGGGGGCGCGGGCACTGAAGCTTTCTTT
CASRPHDGGAGTEAFF
>TRBJ1-1|.|14|TRBV28|once
TGTGCCAGCAGTTTCCAACTCGCTGGGAGGGAAGCTTTCTTT
CASSFQLAGREAFF
>TRBJ2-3|.|15|TRBV5-4|.
TGTGCCAGCAGCTTGGGGGCTTTTTACACAGATACGCAGTATTTT
CASSLGAFYTDTQYF